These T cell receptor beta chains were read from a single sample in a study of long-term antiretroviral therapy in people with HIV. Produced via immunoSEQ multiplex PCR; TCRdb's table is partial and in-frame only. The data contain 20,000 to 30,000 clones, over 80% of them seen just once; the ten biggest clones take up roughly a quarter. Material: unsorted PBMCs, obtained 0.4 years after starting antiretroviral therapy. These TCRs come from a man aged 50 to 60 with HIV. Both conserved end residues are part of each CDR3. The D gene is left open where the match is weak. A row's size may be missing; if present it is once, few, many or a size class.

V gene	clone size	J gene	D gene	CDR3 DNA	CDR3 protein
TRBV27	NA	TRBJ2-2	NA	TGTGCCAGCAGTTTATCCGTCTGGGGCGGGGAGCTGTTTTTT	CASSLSVWGGELFF
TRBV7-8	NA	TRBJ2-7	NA	TGTGCCAGCAGCTCCGTACAGGCCGGGCTACGGGGCTACGAGCAGTACTTC	CASSSVQAGLRGYEQYF
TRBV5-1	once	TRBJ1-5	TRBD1	TGCGCCAGCAGCTTGGAGGGACAGGGGACTCAGCCCCAGCATTTT	CASSLEGQGTQPQHF
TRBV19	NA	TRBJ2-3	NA	TGTGCCAGTAGTATAGCCTACCCGCCCGATACGCAGTATTTT	CASSIAYPPDTQYF
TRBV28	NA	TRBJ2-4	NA	TGTGCCAGCAGTCTCAGGGGCGCAGTAGCCAAGGGCATTCAGTACTTC	CASSLRGAVAKGIQYF
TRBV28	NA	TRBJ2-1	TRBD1	TGTGCCAGCGGAAAGGGGACAGGGGGCATAAATGAGCAGTTCTTC	CASGKGTGGINEQFF
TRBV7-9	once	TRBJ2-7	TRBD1	TGTGCCAGCAGCTTAGGGACAGGGATGTACGAGCAGTACTTC	CASSLGTGMYEQYF
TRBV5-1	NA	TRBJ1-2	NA	TGCGCCAGCAGCTTGGCCGAGTTTGAGACAGTGCCTTATGGCTACACCTTC	CASSLAEFETVPYGYTF
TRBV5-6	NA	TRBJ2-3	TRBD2	TGTGCCAGCAGCTTACCGACCCCTCTAGCGGGGGGCTCCACAGATACGCAGTATTTT	CASSLPTPLAGGSTDTQYF
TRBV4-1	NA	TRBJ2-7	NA	TGCGCCAGCAGCCAAGGAGTACTAGCAGTATCCTACGAGCAGTACTTC	CASSQGVLAVSYEQYF
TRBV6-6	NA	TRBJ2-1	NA	TGTGCCAGCACCAAAGGGTCCCTCTACAATGAGCAGTTCTTC	CASTKGSLYNEQFF
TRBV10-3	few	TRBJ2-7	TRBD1	TGTGCCATCAGTGCGGACAGGGTGAGCGAGCAGTACTTC	CAISADRVSEQYF
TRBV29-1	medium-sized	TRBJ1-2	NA	TGCAGCGTTGAAGGGGGCCCAGGGGCGCGGGACTATGGCTACACCTTC	CSVEGGPGARDYGYTF
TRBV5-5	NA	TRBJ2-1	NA	TGTGCCAGCAGCCTTCCCCGGGCCCCCGGGGGTGAGCAGTTCTTC	CASSLPRAPGGEQFF
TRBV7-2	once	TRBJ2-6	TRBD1	TGTGCCAGCAGGGCCGAGGGACAGAGCTCTGGGGCCAACGTCCTGACTTTC	CASRAEGQSSGANVLTF
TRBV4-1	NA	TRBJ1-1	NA	TGCGCCAGCAGCCGGACGAGGCAGGGGTCCAATGAAGCTTTCTTT	CASSRTRQGSNEAFF
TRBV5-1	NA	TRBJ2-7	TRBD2	TGCGCCAGCAGCTTGGGTAGCGGGGGAACGTACGAGCAGTACTTC	CASSLGSGGTYEQYF
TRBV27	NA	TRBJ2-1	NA	TGTGCCAGCAGTTTATACCTAGAGGGAAATGAGCAGTTCTTC	CASSLYLEGNEQFF
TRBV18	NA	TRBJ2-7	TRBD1	TGTGCCAGCTCACCACTGGGGACAGGGGGTAACGAGCAGTACTTC	CASSPLGTGGNEQYF
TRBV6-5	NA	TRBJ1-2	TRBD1	TGTGCCAGCAGTTACTCGGCGACAGGGTATGGCTACACCTTC	CASSYSATGYGYTF
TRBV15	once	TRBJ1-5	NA	TGTGCCACCAGCAGAGATGTATGGAGCAATCAGCCCCAGCATTTT	CATSRDVWSNQPQHF
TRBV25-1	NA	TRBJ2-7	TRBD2	TGTGCCAGCAGCCTCGTAGCGGGGGGGCCCCGGGAGCAGTACTTC	CASSLVAGGPREQYF
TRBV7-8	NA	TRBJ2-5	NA	TGTGCCAGCAGCTTTCAGGGGTGGGGTGCCCAAGAGACCCAGTACTTC	CASSFQGWGAQETQYF
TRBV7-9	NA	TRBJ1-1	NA	TGTGCCAGCAGATTCCTCCAAAAGAACACTGAAGCTTTCTTT	CASRFLQKNTEAFF
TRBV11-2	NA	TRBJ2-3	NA	TGTGCCAGCAGCTTAGATCGGCTCGGCCTTAGCACAGATACGCAGTATTTT	CASSLDRLGLSTDTQYF
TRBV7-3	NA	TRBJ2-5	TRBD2	TGTGCCAGCAGCCGGGGGGAGGGAGAGACCCAGTACTTC	CASSRGEGETQYF
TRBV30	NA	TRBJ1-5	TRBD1	TGTGCCTGGAGTGTCGGCGACAGGGAGAATCAGCCCCAGCATTTT	CAWSVGDRENQPQHF
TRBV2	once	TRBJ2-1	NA	TGTGCCAGCAGTGTCAGGGGAAAGTACAATGAGCAGTTCTTC	CASSVRGKYNEQFF
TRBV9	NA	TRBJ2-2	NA	TGTGCCAGCAGCTCTCGATGGGATAACACCGGGGAGCTGTTTTTT	CASSSRWDNTGELFF
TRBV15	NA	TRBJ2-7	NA	TGTGCCACCAGCAGAGATCGAACGTACGAGCAGTACTTC	CATSRDRTYEQYF
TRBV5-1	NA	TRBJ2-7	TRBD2	TGCGCCAGCAGCTTGACCTCGGGACTAGCGGGGGGCTACGAGCAGTACTTC	CASSLTSGLAGGYEQYF
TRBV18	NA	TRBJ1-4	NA	TGTGCCAGCTCTCTTAGCCGCCCAACTAATGAAAAACTGTTTTTT	CASSLSRPTNEKLFF